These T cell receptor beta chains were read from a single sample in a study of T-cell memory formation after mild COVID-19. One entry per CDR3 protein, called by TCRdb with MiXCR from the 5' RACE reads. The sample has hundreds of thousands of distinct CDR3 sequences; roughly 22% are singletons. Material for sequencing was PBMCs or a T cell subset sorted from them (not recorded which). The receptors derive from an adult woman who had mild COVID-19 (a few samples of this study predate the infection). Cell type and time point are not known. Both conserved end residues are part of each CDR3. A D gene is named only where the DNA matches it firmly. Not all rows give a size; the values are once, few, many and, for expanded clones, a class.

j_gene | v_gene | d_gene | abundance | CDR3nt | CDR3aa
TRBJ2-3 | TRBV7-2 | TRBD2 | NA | TGTGCCAGCAGCTTAGCGGGCGGGAGTATGGATACGCAGTATTTT | CASSLAGGSMDTQYF
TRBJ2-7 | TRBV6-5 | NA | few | TGTGCCAGCAGTTACGCCCGGGGGAGCTCCTACGAGCAGTACTTC | CASSYARGSSYEQYF
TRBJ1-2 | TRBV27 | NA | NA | TGTGCCAGCAGTTTAAAGGGGGGTAACTATGGCTACACCTTC | CASSLKGGNYGYTF
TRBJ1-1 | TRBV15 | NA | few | TGTGCCACCAGCAGACCCTACGCGGGTTCTAGTACTGAAGCTTTCTTT | CATSRPYAGSSTEAFF
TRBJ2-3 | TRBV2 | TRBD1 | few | TGTGCCAGCGGCGGACAGGGGGCCGCAGATACGCAGTATTTT | CASGGQGAADTQYF
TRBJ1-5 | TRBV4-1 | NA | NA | TGCGCCAGCAGCCAAGAGGGGAATAGCAATCAGCCCCAGCATTTT | CASSQEGNSNQPQHF
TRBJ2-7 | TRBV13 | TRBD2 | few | TGTGCCAGCAGCTCAGGACTACGGCGGGAGGGCTACGAGCAGTACTTC | CASSSGLRREGYEQYF
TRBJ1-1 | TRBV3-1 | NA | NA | TGTGCCAGCAGCAACTCAGGGGCCAACACTGAAGCTTTCTTT | CASSNSGANTEAFF
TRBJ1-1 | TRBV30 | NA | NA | TGTGCCTGGAGTGTCCCAGGGGATCCTCGGAGGAACACTGAAGCTTTCTTT | CAWSVPGDPRRNTEAFF
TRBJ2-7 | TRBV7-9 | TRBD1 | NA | TGTGCCAGCAGCTTATACACAGGGGGCCTGTACGAGCAGTACTTC | CASSLYTGGLYEQYF
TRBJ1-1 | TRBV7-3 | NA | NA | TGTGCCAGCAGCTTATCAAGGGACACTGAAGCTTTCTTT | CASSLSRDTEAFF